These 22 T cell receptor beta chains were sequenced from one sample in a study of CD8 T cells in Susac syndrome (dated by TCRdb to the late 2010s). The library was made by the immunoSEQ multiplex PCR assay. RNA was extracted using the RNeasy kit, and roughly 0.5 to 1 ug of the RNA was reverse transcribed with random hexamers. TCRdb trimmed public reads at Q25 via fastp, called clones via MiXCR and kept in-frame beta chains. Entries that share a CDR3 protein sequence are merged under the most common genes and DNA. This sample has some 190,000 distinct CDR3 sequences in its table, and approximately 93% of those were observed once. About 0.1% of the sample is taken by the ten largest. Source material: CD4+ T cells from PBMCs. The origin of the receptors is a human donor in good health.

This clonotype is a singleton in its sample. The CDR3 sequence is CSVAAGNYGYTF. The CDR3 DNA reads as TGCAGCGTTGCGGCAGGAAACTATGGCTACACCTTC. J is TRBJ1-2 and V is TRBV29-1; D call uncertain. V was trimmed by 4 bases and J by 2 bases, leaving 8 bases between them. The CDR3 covers 12 residues. Germline CDR1 SQVTM, CDR2 ANQGSEA.

This chain uses TRBV3-1 with TRBJ1-3; D is ambiguous. Germline CDR1 is LGHDT and CDR2 is YNNKEL (reference sequence). The CDR3 consists of 15 residues. Deletions cut 0 bases from V and 5 bases from J, with 11 bases between. The CDR3 spells CASSQDRGWRNTIYF. The DNA of the CDR3 is TGTGCCAGCAGCCAAGATCGCGGTTGGAGAAACACCATATATTTT.

This clonotype has a handful of counts. The genes are TRBV12-3 or TRBV12-4 and TRBJ1-6, with D possibly matching TRBD1 (5 bases). The CDR3 covers 12 residues. V lost 5 bases and J 10 bases, leaving 9 bases between the germline ends. The CDR3 DNA reads as TGTGCCAGCAGTCCTCGGGGGTCACCCCTCCACTTT. Amino acid sequence: CASSPRGSPLHF.

CDR3 sequence reads: CSARHLSRVNTEAFF. CDR3 sequence (DNA): TGCAGTGCTAGACATCTATCCAGGGTTAACACTGAAGCTTTCTTT. The genes are TRBV20-1 and TRBJ1-1; TRBD1 might be the D (5 bases). The CDR3 totals 15 residues. Germline V gene sequence: CDR1 DFQATT, CDR2 SNEGSKA (reference sequence). The V and J ends lost 2 bases and 2 bases respectively, with 15 bases between them.

The chain couples TRBV10-3 to TRBJ1-5; no clear D. This CDR3 has 12 residues. V was clipped by 9 bases and J by 6 bases, with 12 bases between them. Germline V gene lookup returns CDR1 ENHRY and CDR2 SYGVKD. CDR3 sequence: CAISDYGQPQHF. CDR3 nucleotides: TGTGCCATTTCGGACTATGGTCAGCCCCAGCATTTT.

This chain joins TRBV11-2 and TRBJ2-7; D may be TRBD2 (7 bases). Looked up from germline, CDR1 is SGHAT and CDR2 is FQNNGV. V lost 6 bases and J 3 bases, leaving 15 bases between the germline ends. The CDR3 has 14 residues. DNA for the CDR3: TGTGCCAGCAGGGACAGCGGGGCAAACTACGAGCAGTACGTC. Amino acid sequence: CASRDSGANYEQYV.

The J gene is TRBJ1-5, the V gene TRBV20-1; TRBD1 matches 7 bases. Germline-derived CDR1 and CDR2 are DFQATT and SNEGSKA (reference sequence). The V gene end was trimmed by 5 bases and the J gene end by 5 bases; junction bases not matched to a gene: 3. This CDR3 spans 12 amino acids. This CDR3 reads CSAAQGYQPQHF. For the CDR3, the DNA is TGCAGTGCTGCACAGGGGTATCAGCCCCAGCATTTT.

The chain carries TRBV19 and TRBJ1-2; D is perhaps TRBD1 (5 bases). Germline values: CDR1 LNHDA, CDR2 SQIVND (reference sequence). V was pared by 8 bases and J by 4 bases, with 14 bases between. The CDR3 totals 13 residues. In nucleotides, the CDR3 is TGTGCCAGTTACGGGGCGCGTGGCTATGGCTACACCTTC. Amino acids: CASYGARGYGYTF. The full variable domain, completed using reference TRBV19 and TRBJ1-2, is DGGITQSPKYLFRKEGQNVTLSCEQNLNHDAMYWYRQDPGQGLRLIYYSQIVNDFQKGDIAEGYSVSREKKESFPLTVTSAQKNPTAFYLCASYGARGYGYTFGSGTRLTVV.

The chain combines TRBV12-3 or TRBV12-4 with TRBJ2-2; 10 bases align to TRBD1. Trimming cost V 6 bases and J 3 bases; bases outside gene matches: 7. The CDR3 has 16 residues. This chain's CDR3 is CASRPDRGPYTGELFF. The CDR3 nucleotides read TGTGCCAGCAGACCAGACAGGGGGCCTTACACCGGGGAGCTGTTTTTT.

The V and J genes are TRBV29-1 and TRBJ1-2; maybe TRBD1 (5 bases). Germline values: CDR1 SQVTM, CDR2 ANQGSEA. V was cut by 3 bases and J by 0 bases, with 8 bases left in between. This CDR3 contains 13 residues. In nucleotides, the CDR3 is TGCAGCGTTGATTGGGGGGCTAACTATGGCTACACCTTC. Translated: CSVDWGANYGYTF.

The J gene is TRBJ2-1, the V gene TRBV3-1, with 12 nucleotides matching TRBD1. The CDR3 sequence is 17 residues long. Germline CDR1 LGHDT, CDR2 YNNKEL (reference sequence). The junction had 12 bases not matched to a gene; V was cut back by 10 bases and J by 2 bases. CDR3 protein: CAMVSWDRGRPYNEQFF. The CDR3, as DNA: TGTGCCATGGTGTCCTGGGACAGGGGGCGCCCCTACAATGAGCAGTTCTTC.

The chain uses TRBV5-6 and TRBJ2-5, with D possibly TRBD2 on 5 matching bases. The V gene lost 5 bases and the J gene lost 3 bases, with 17 bases spanning the gap. The V gene's germline CDR1 is SGHDT and CDR2 YYEEEE. The CDR3 spans 15 residues. Here the CDR3 reads CASSLGMDREETQYF. The DNA for the CDR3 is TGTGCCAGCAGTCTCGGGATGGACCGCGAAGAGACCCAGTACTTC.

This chain links TRBV28 with TRBJ2-7; TRBD2 is a possible D gene (5 bases). This CDR3 is built from 14 residues. Trimming removed 2 bases at V and 9 bases at J, with 17 bases between. From germline, CDR1 is MDHEN and CDR2 SYDVKM. CDR3 coding DNA: TGTGCCAGCAGTTTAGCTGGGATTGGAGGCGGGCAGTACGTC. It is translated as CASSLAGIGGGQYV.

V usage is TRBV7-2 and J usage is TRBJ1-1; 7 nucleotides match TRBD1. V lost 5 bases and J lost 7; bases outside the gene matches: 13. The CDR3 has 15 amino acids. From germline, CDR1 is SGHTA and CDR2 FQGNSA. CDR3 sequence (DNA): TGTGCCAGCAGCGGTTCCCGACAGGGTCATAATGAAGCTTTCTTT. Translation gives CASSGSRQGHNEAFF.

The V gene is TRBV10-3, the J gene TRBJ2-1, with D perhaps assigned TRBD1 or TRBD2 (5 bases each). This CDR3 has 14 amino acids. V lost 6 bases and J lost 10, with 19 bases in between. Germline V gene lookup returns CDR1 ENHRY and CDR2 SYGVKD. The CDR3 loop reads CAISPSGGGEEQFF. DNA of the CDR3: TGTGCCATCAGCCCATCAGGTGGGGGAGAGGAGCAGTTCTTC.

Here the CDR3 reads CASLYWDRCIGNTIYF. CDR3 coding DNA: TGTGCCAGCTTATACTGGGACAGGTGTATTGGAAACACCATATATTTT. V gene TRBV14 combines with J gene TRBJ1-3; TRBD1 matches at 8 bases. Germline V gene sequence: CDR1 SGHDN, CDR2 FVKESK. The CDR3 sequence is 16 residues long. After removal of 8 bases from V and 3 bases from J, the junction contained 12 bases not matched to a gene. Full variable domain (missing parts from reference TRBV14 and TRBJ1-3): EAGVTQFPSHSVIEKGQTVTLRCDPISGHDNLYWYRRVMGKEIKFLLHFVKESKQDESGMPNNRFLAERTGGTYSTLKVQPAELEDSGVYFCASLYWDRCIGNTIYFGEGSWLTVV.

The chain joins TRBV6-5 to TRBJ2-2, with 7 bases matching TRBD2. CDR1 and CDR2 from the germline V gene are MNHEY and SVGAGI. Trimming cost V 7 bases and J 6 bases; bases outside gene matches: 11. The CDR3 is 15 residues long. CDR3 protein: CASTLGGGPSGELFF. CDR3 DNA sequence: TGTGCCAGCACTCTCGGCGGGGGACCGTCCGGGGAGCTGTTTTTT.

The J gene is TRBJ1-6, the V gene TRBV19; a possible D gene is TRBD1 (5 bases). Germline V gene data show CDR1 as LNHDA and CDR2 as SQIVND (reference sequence). Trimming left V 6 bases short and J 8 bases short, with 14 bases between. The CDR3 consists of 14 residues. The CDR3 DNA follows: TGTGCCAGTAGATCCGGGGCTGGGGATTCACCCCTCCACTTT. It encodes CASRSGAGDSPLHF.

This chain connects TRBV10-3 to TRBJ1-2; TRBD1 agrees at 7 bases. V trimming: 11 bases; J trimming: 5 bases; junction bases outside the gene matches: 8. CDR1 ENHRY and CDR2 SYGVKD come from the germline V gene. This CDR3 spans 12 amino acids. CDR3 in DNA: TGTGCCGGCCAGGGGGATCAGTATGGCTACACCTTC. The encoded protein is CAGQGDQYGYTF.

The chain couples TRBV7-2 to TRBJ1-1; tentatively, D is TRBD1 (6 bases). The CDR3 sequence is 15 residues long. V was pared by 3 bases and J by 5 bases, with 16 bases between. Germline values: CDR1 SGHTA, CDR2 FQGNSA. The CDR3 loop reads CASSFGGARLTEAFF. Written as DNA, the CDR3 is TGTGCCAGCAGCTTTGGGGGGGCGCGTTTGACTGAAGCTTTCTTT.

The chain employs TRBV3-1 and TRBJ2-4; D might be TRBD2 (7 bases). This CDR3 comprises 11 residues. Germline CDR1 and CDR2: LGHDT and YNNKEL (reference sequence). The V and J ends lost 11 bases and 7 bases respectively, with 12 bases between them. The CDR3 sequence is CASRGANIQYF. The CDR3 DNA reads TGTGCCTCCCGGGGGGCTAACATTCAGTACTTC. Full variable domain (missing parts from reference TRBV3-1 and TRBJ2-4): DTAVSQTPKYLVTQMGNDKSIKCEQNLGHDTMYWYKQDSKKFLKIMFSYNNKELIINETVPNRFSPKSPDKAHLNLHINSLELGDSAVYFCASRGANIQYFGAGTRLSVL.

V usage is TRBV18 and J usage is TRBJ2-7; D not resolved. In germline, CDR1 is KGHSH, CDR2 LQKENI. This CDR3 region has 11 residues. V lost 2 bases to trimming and J lost 6 bases, with 5 bases between them. Here the CDR3 reads CASSPGIEQYF. The CDR3 DNA reads as TGTGCCAGCTCACCAGGGATCGAGCAGTACTTC. The full variable domain, rest sourced from reference TRBV18 and TRBJ2-7, is NAGVMQNPRHLVRRRGQEARLRCSPMKGHSHVYWYRQLPEEGLKFMVYLQKENIIDESGMPKERFSAEFPKEGPSILRIQQVVRGDSAAYFCASSPGIEQYFGPGTRLTVT.